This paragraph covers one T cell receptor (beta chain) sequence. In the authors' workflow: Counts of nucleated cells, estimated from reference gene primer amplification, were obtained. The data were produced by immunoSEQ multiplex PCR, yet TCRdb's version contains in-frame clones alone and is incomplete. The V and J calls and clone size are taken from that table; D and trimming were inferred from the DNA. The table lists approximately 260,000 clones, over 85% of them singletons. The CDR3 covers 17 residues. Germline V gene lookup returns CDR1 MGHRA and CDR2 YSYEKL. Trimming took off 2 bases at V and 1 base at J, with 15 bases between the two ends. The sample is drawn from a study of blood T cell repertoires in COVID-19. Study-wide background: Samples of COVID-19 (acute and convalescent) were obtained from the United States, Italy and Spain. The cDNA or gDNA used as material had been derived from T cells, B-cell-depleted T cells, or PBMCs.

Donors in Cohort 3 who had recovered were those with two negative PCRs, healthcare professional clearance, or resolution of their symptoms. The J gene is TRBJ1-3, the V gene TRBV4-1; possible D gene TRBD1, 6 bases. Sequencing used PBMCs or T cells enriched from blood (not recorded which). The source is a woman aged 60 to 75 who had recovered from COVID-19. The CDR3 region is CASSQILVQGSGNTIYF. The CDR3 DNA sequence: TGCGCCAGCAGCCAAATTCTCGTACAGGGTTCTGGAAACACCATATATTTT.